This is a list of T cell receptor beta chains from one sample in a study of blood T cell repertoires in COVID-19. Clones were sequenced by immunoSEQ multiplex PCR, and TCRdb holds only the in-frame ones, with some missing. The data show more than 150,000 clones, less than 85% seen once. Specimen: peripheral blood. Receptors originate from a human donor in a cohort sampled during active COVID-19. CDR3s include the opening cysteine and the closing phenylalanine or tryptophan. Each record gives: J gene, clone size, D gene, V gene, CDR3 protein, CDR3 DNA. A D gene is named only where the DNA matches it firmly. Clone size is not always given. Where it is, it says once, few, many or a class for expanded clones.

>TRBJ1-6|-|-|TRBV6-1
CASSEWQVNNSPLHF
TGTGCCAGCAGTGAATGGCAGGTGAATAATTCACCCCTCCACTTT
>TRBJ2-7|-|TRBD2|TRBV4-1
CASSEGEVGLAETYEQYF
TGCGCCAGCAGCGAAGGGGAGGTGGGGCTAGCGGAAACCTACGAGCAGTACTTC
>TRBJ2-2|-|-|TRBV10-3
CAISRGTGEAGELFF
TGTGCCATCAGCCGCGGTACAGGGGAGGCCGGGGAGCTGTTTTTT
>TRBJ2-7|-|TRBD1|TRBV6-1
CASSEFPAGQVDEQYF
TGTGCCAGCAGTGAGTTTCCCGCGGGACAGGTCGACGAGCAGTACTTC
>TRBJ2-6|-|-|TRBV5-1
CASSTGHLSGANVLTF
TGCGCCAGCAGCACGGGACATCTCTCTGGGGCCAACGTCCTGACTTTC
>TRBJ2-6|-|-|TRBV5-1
CASNPSTNSGANVLTF
TGCGCCAGCAACCCCAGCACTAACTCTGGGGCCAACGTCCTGACTTTC
>TRBJ2-2|-|-|TRBV30
CAWSPYRNPTITTGELFF
TGTGCCTGGAGTCCGTACCGAAACCCGACAATCACCACCGGGGAGCTGTTTTTT
>TRBJ1-1|once|-|TRBV20-1
CSASQGRAFF
TGCAGTGCTTCACAGGGACGGGCTTTCTTT
>TRBJ1-3|-|-|TRBV7-2
CASSPAYLSGNTIYF
TGTGCCAGCAGCCCAGCGTATCTCTCTGGAAACACCATATATTTT
>TRBJ2-3|-|-|TRBV5-6
CASSLAGNTQYF
TGTGCCAGCAGCTTGGCCGGGAATACGCAGTATTTT
>TRBJ1-2|-|-|TRBV2
CASSELARGYTF
TGTGCCAGCAGTGAGTTGGCCCGTGGCTACACCTTC
>TRBJ1-3|-|-|TRBV10-2
CASSDPGESGNTIYF
TGCGCCAGCAGTGATCCAGGGGAGTCTGGAAACACCATATATTTT
>TRBJ2-7|-|-|TRBV5-1
CASRNSATVGTEQYF
TGCGCCAGCAGGAACAGTGCGACAGTCGGTACCGAGCAGTACTTC
>TRBJ1-2|-|-|TRBV30
CAWNHLGRVANYGYTF
TGTGCCTGGAATCACTTGGGCAGGGTAGCTAACTATGGCTACACCTTC
>TRBJ2-1|few|TRBD2|TRBV11-3
CASSFALAGGEEQFF
TGTGCCAGCAGCTTCGCTTTAGCGGGGGGAGAGGAGCAGTTCTTC
>TRBJ1-4|-|-|TRBV5-1
CASSLEAGTNEKLFF
TGCGCCAGCAGCTTGGAAGCCGGGACTAATGAAAAACTGTTTTTT
>TRBJ1-5|-|-|TRBV6-1
CASSGKNLGAYSNQPQHF
TGTGCCAGCAGTGGGAAAAACTTGGGCGCCTATAGCAATCAGCCCCAGCATTTT
>TRBJ2-7|-|TRBD1|TRBV9
CASSAGQDTGYYEQYF
TGTGCCAGCAGCGCCGGACAGGACACGGGGTACTACGAGCAGTACTTC
>TRBJ2-7|-|TRBD2|TRBV5-1
CASSLSRASGNYEQYF
TGCGCCAGCAGCTTGTCCCGGGCTAGCGGAAACTACGAGCAGTACTTC
>TRBJ1-6|-|TRBD1|TRBV19
CASRTDREVQNSPLHF
TGTGCCAGTAGGACGGACAGGGAAGTCCAAAATTCACCCCTCCACTTT
>TRBJ2-7|-|-|TRBV13
CASSLGRYRDTPYEQYF
TGTGCCAGCAGCTTAGGCCGTTATAGGGACACCCCCTACGAGCAGTACTTC
>TRBJ1-2|-|-|TRBV2
CASSEGVREGYGYTF
TGTGCCAGCAGTGAAGGGGTCAGGGAGGGCTATGGCTACACCTTC
>TRBJ1-1|-|-|TRBV5-4
CASSGGYTEAFF
TGTGCCAGCAGTGGGGGGTACACTGAAGCTTTCTTT
>TRBJ2-1|-|-|TRBV4-1
CASSLNNEQFF
TGCGCCAGCAGTCTTAACAATGAGCAGTTCTTC
>TRBJ2-3|-|-|TRBV11-2
CASSYFTGTWSTDTQYF
TGTGCCAGCAGCTATTTTACAGGGACGTGGAGCACAGATACGCAGTATTTT
>TRBJ2-1|-|TRBD2|TRBV28
CASTLGRGFYNEQFF
TGTGCCAGCACCTTGGGGAGGGGATTCTACAATGAGCAGTTCTTC
>TRBJ2-7|-|TRBD2|TRBV20-1
CSAIEWGGAYEQYF
TGCAGTGCTATTGAGTGGGGGGGAGCCTACGAGCAGTACTTC
>TRBJ2-7|-|TRBD2|TRBV6-5
CASRSGTTYEQYF
TGTGCCAGCAGGAGCGGGACTACCTACGAGCAGTACTTC
>TRBJ1-6|few|-|TRBV25-1
CASNRHYNSPLHF
TGTGCCAGCAACAGGCACTATAATTCACCCCTCCACTTT
>TRBJ2-1|-|-|TRBV7-2
CASSLERLTNEQFF
TGTGCCAGCAGCTTAGAGAGACTAACCAATGAGCAGTTCTTC
>TRBJ2-1|-|TRBD1|TRBV11-3
CASSPGQGNEQFF
TGTGCCAGCAGCCCGGGACAGGGGAATGAGCAGTTCTTC
>TRBJ1-4|-|-|TRBV18
CASSPRGSLVEKLFF
TGTGCCAGCTCACCACGAGGGTCTTTGGTTGAAAAACTGTTTTTT
>TRBJ1-1|-|-|TRBV30
CAWSPGRGDTEAFF
TGTGCCTGGAGTCCGGGCAGGGGCGACACTGAAGCTTTCTTT
>TRBJ1-6|-|-|TRBV5-1
CASSEDRSSYNSPLHF
TGCGCCAGCAGCGAAGACAGGAGCTCCTATAATTCACCCCTCCACTTT
>TRBJ2-7|-|-|TRBV3-1/TRBV3-2
CASSQDTAGGEQYF
TGTGCCAGCAGCCAAGACACCGCCGGGGGCGAGCAGTACTTC
>TRBJ1-3|once|TRBD1|TRBV6-5
CASRPGGLERNTIYF
TGTGCCAGCAGGCCAGGGGGCCTTGAACGAAACACCATATATTTT
>TRBJ2-2|once|TRBD1|TRBV7-2
CASSRDRESSGELFF
TGTGCCAGCAGCCGGGACAGGGAGAGTTCCGGGGAGCTGTTTTTT
>TRBJ2-7|-|-|TRBV30
CAWPGSVVAASYEQYF
TGTGCCTGGCCCGGGTCGGTAGTAGCGGCGTCCTACGAGCAGTACTTC
>TRBJ2-6|-|-|TRBV19
CASSIDVAGTGANVLTF
TGTGCCAGTAGTATAGATGTTGCAGGAACTGGGGCCAACGTCCTGACTTTC
>TRBJ1-2|-|-|TRBV2
CASRPGGADYGYTF
TGTGCCAGCAGACCGGGGGGGGCGGACTATGGCTACACCTTC
>TRBJ2-6|-|TRBD1|TRBV19
CASSIIPGQAFSGANVLTF
TGTGCCAGTAGTATAATACCGGGACAGGCCTTCTCTGGGGCCAACGTCCTGACTTTC
>TRBJ1-1|-|-|TRBV6-5
CASVRTRMNTEAFF
TGTGCCAGCGTACGGACTCGGATGAACACTGAAGCTTTCTTT